This T cell receptor beta chain was recovered during a study of cytomegalovirus exposure and HLA in healthy donors. This clone was recorded a few times. PCR involved 60 Vbeta and 13 Jbeta primers. The table came from immunoSEQ multiplex PCR; TCRdb's copy has only in-frame clones and leaves some out. The sample contains 150,000 to 200,000 clones, 60% to 80% of which appear only once. Germline CDR1 SGHVS, CDR2 FQNEAQ. Between the trimmed V and J ends, which lost 7 bases and 1 base, there was a span of 16 bases. The CDR3 is made up of 15 amino acids. This receptor was identified in a woman aged 45 to 65 in good health and CMV-seropositive. Sequencing was done on a sample of PBMCs. The genes are TRBV7-8 and TRBJ1-1, with a weak D call TRBD1 (5 bases). The DNA of the CDR3 is TGTGCCAGCACTTTAGGGGTTGGCCGGAACACTGAAGCTTTCTTT. This codes for CASTLGVGRNTEAFF.